These T cell receptor beta chains were read from a single sample in a study of blood T cell repertoires in COVID-19. Some clones are missing from TCRdb's copy, which holds only in-frame ones; the method was immunoSEQ multiplex PCR. This table holds 430,000 or so clones, more than 75% found once. Sequencing input: PBMCs or T cells enriched from blood (not recorded which). All receptors derive from a woman aged 40 to 55 who had recovered from COVID-19. Each CDR3 is given with its conserved first and last residue. The order of the fields is J gene, clone size, D gene, V gene, CDR3 DNA, CDR3 protein. The D gene is left open where the match is weak. Size tells how often a clone was seen (once, few, many) or the class of an expanded clone, and some rows leave it out.

j_call: TRBJ1-1
clone_size: NA
d_call: NA
v_call: TRBV11-2
cdr3_nt: TGTGCCAGCAGCTCTACCCCCTTAAGTCTTCTCTTT
cdr3_aa: CASSSTPLSLLF

j_call: TRBJ2-5
clone_size: few
d_call: NA
v_call: TRBV18
cdr3_nt: TGTGCCAGCTCACCACGTATCGAAGAGACCCAGTACTTC
cdr3_aa: CASSPRIEETQYF

j_call: TRBJ1-1
clone_size: NA
d_call: NA
v_call: TRBV19
cdr3_nt: TGTGCCAGTAGTATTATCCGGGGAACTGAAGCTTTCTTT
cdr3_aa: CASSIIRGTEAFF

j_call: TRBJ2-1
clone_size: NA
d_call: TRBD2
v_call: TRBV10-3
cdr3_nt: TGTGCCATCAGTACCGGGACTAGCGGGAGCAATGAGCAGTTCTTC
cdr3_aa: CAISTGTSGSNEQFF

j_call: TRBJ1-1
clone_size: NA
d_call: NA
v_call: TRBV18
cdr3_nt: TGTGCCAGCTCACTTCAGTCGAACACTGAAGCTTTCTTT
cdr3_aa: CASSLQSNTEAFF

j_call: TRBJ1-1
clone_size: NA
d_call: NA
v_call: TRBV6-5
cdr3_nt: TGTGCCAGCACCAGTACAACGGGGACTGAAGCTTTCTTT
cdr3_aa: CASTSTTGTEAFF

j_call: TRBJ2-3
clone_size: few
d_call: NA
v_call: TRBV20-1
cdr3_nt: TGCAGTGCTAGTAATCGAGACACTAGCACAGATACGCAGTATTTT
cdr3_aa: CSASNRDTSTDTQYF

j_call: TRBJ2-3
clone_size: NA
d_call: NA
v_call: TRBV4-3
cdr3_nt: TGCGCCAGCAGCCACCAAAACGGGGAATCTAGCACAGATACGCAGTATTTT
cdr3_aa: CASSHQNGESSTDTQYF

j_call: TRBJ1-4
clone_size: NA
d_call: NA
v_call: TRBV20-1
cdr3_nt: TGCAGTGCTAGTGCAGGGAATGAAAAACTGTTTTTT
cdr3_aa: CSASAGNEKLFF

j_call: TRBJ2-7
clone_size: NA
d_call: NA
v_call: TRBV6-2/TRBV6-3
cdr3_nt: TGTGCCAGCAGTACCTACAGGGACGAGCAGTACTTC
cdr3_aa: CASSTYRDEQYF

j_call: TRBJ2-7
clone_size: NA
d_call: NA
v_call: TRBV5-8
cdr3_nt: TGTGCCAGCAGCTTCAGGGGTAGCTCCTACGAGCAGTACTTC
cdr3_aa: CASSFRGSSYEQYF

j_call: TRBJ2-7
clone_size: once
d_call: NA
v_call: TRBV7-2
cdr3_nt: TGTGCCAGCAGCCCCGACAGGAGTAACTACGAGCAGTACTTC
cdr3_aa: CASSPDRSNYEQYF

j_call: TRBJ2-3
clone_size: NA
d_call: NA
v_call: TRBV27
cdr3_nt: TGTGCCAGCAGTTTATGGGAGCCCCAACTCACAGATACGCAGTATTTT
cdr3_aa: CASSLWEPQLTDTQYF

j_call: TRBJ2-3
clone_size: NA
d_call: TRBD1
v_call: TRBV7-9
cdr3_nt: TGTGCCAGCAGTTTTGGACAGGCCAGTGGGAATGCCAATACGCAGTATTTT
cdr3_aa: CASSFGQASGNANTQYF

j_call: TRBJ1-1
clone_size: NA
d_call: NA
v_call: TRBV12-2
cdr3_nt: TGTGCAAGTCGCTCCCAGGCGGGGCGGACTGAAGCTTTCTTT
cdr3_aa: CASRSQAGRTEAFF

j_call: TRBJ1-1
clone_size: NA
d_call: NA
v_call: TRBV7-2
cdr3_nt: TGTGCCAGCAGCCCGATAGCACAGGGTAACACTGAAGCTTTCTTT
cdr3_aa: CASSPIAQGNTEAFF

j_call: TRBJ1-2
clone_size: NA
d_call: TRBD1
v_call: TRBV7-2
cdr3_nt: TGTGCCAGCAGCCGAGACAGGGATGGCTACACCTTC
cdr3_aa: CASSRDRDGYTF

j_call: TRBJ2-7
clone_size: NA
d_call: TRBD2
v_call: TRBV19
cdr3_nt: TGTGCCAGTAGTAAAGCGGGAGGGACGTACGAGCAGTACTTC
cdr3_aa: CASSKAGGTYEQYF

j_call: TRBJ2-1
clone_size: NA
d_call: NA
v_call: TRBV7-9
cdr3_nt: TGTGCCAGCAGTTTCGCTCCAGTGGTGCAAGAGCAGTTCTTC
cdr3_aa: CASSFAPVVQEQFF

j_call: TRBJ2-7
clone_size: NA
d_call: NA
v_call: TRBV5-4
cdr3_nt: TGTGCCAGCAGCTTGGGTTATAGCGGCACTCCCTACGAGCAGTACTTC
cdr3_aa: CASSLGYSGTPYEQYF

j_call: TRBJ2-7
clone_size: NA
d_call: NA
v_call: TRBV7-9
cdr3_nt: TGTGCCAGCACCCCCCCTGGCCGAGAGCAGTACTTC
cdr3_aa: CASTPPGREQYF

j_call: TRBJ1-1
clone_size: NA
d_call: NA
v_call: TRBV19
cdr3_nt: TGTGCCAGTAGTGTTGGACACCCCACTGAAGCTTTCTTT
cdr3_aa: CASSVGHPTEAFF

j_call: TRBJ2-1
clone_size: many
d_call: NA
v_call: TRBV29-1
cdr3_nt: TGCAGCTTTGGGAGCGGAGAGCACAATGAGCAGTTCTTC
cdr3_aa: CSFGSGEHNEQFF

j_call: TRBJ2-3
clone_size: NA
d_call: TRBD1
v_call: TRBV4-1
cdr3_nt: TGCGCCAGCAGCCTGCGACAGGGGCAAGATACGCAGTATTTT
cdr3_aa: CASSLRQGQDTQYF

j_call: TRBJ1-5
clone_size: NA
d_call: NA
v_call: TRBV18
cdr3_nt: TGTGCCAGCTCACCACAAGGGGTGGGCAATCAGCCCCAGCATTTT
cdr3_aa: CASSPQGVGNQPQHF

j_call: TRBJ2-7
clone_size: once
d_call: TRBD1
v_call: TRBV5-6
cdr3_nt: TGTGCCAGCAGCGCGGGGACAGGGCGTGGCGGGGCCTACGAGCAGTACTTC
cdr3_aa: CASSAGTGRGGAYEQYF

j_call: TRBJ1-1
clone_size: NA
d_call: TRBD1
v_call: TRBV9
cdr3_nt: TGTGCCAGCAGCGCATACTGGGGGACAGAGAACACTGAAGCTTTCTTT
cdr3_aa: CASSAYWGTENTEAFF

j_call: TRBJ1-3
clone_size: NA
d_call: NA
v_call: TRBV6-1
cdr3_nt: TGTGCCAGCAGTGAAAACGGCGGCCGGTTGGGCACCATATATTTT
cdr3_aa: CASSENGGRLGTIYF

j_call: TRBJ2-3
clone_size: NA
d_call: TRBD2
v_call: TRBV7-9
cdr3_nt: TGTGCCAGCAGCTTCGGACTAGCGGAAGAAGATACGCAGTATTTT
cdr3_aa: CASSFGLAEEDTQYF

j_call: TRBJ1-5
clone_size: few
d_call: NA
v_call: TRBV19
cdr3_nt: TGTGCCAGTAGTATAGGGCTCCGACAGCCCCAGCATTTT
cdr3_aa: CASSIGLRQPQHF

j_call: TRBJ2-2
clone_size: NA
d_call: TRBD1
v_call: TRBV19
cdr3_nt: TGTGCCAGTACTAAAACAGGGGTGAACACCGGGGAGCTGTTTTTT
cdr3_aa: CASTKTGVNTGELFF

j_call: TRBJ2-2
clone_size: NA
d_call: NA
v_call: TRBV7-6
cdr3_nt: TGTGCCAGCAGCCCGGGGATGAGGGAGGCCTTCACGAACACCGGGGAGCTGTTTTTT
cdr3_aa: CASSPGMREAFTNTGELFF

j_call: TRBJ1-3
clone_size: NA
d_call: TRBD1
v_call: TRBV25-1
cdr3_nt: TGTGCCAGCAGTGTGACAGGGGCTGGAAACACCATATATTTT
cdr3_aa: CASSVTGAGNTIYF

j_call: TRBJ2-7
clone_size: NA
d_call: TRBD2
v_call: TRBV18
cdr3_nt: TGTGCCAGCTCACCTTCTGGCGGGGGATACGAGCAGTACTTC
cdr3_aa: CASSPSGGGYEQYF

j_call: TRBJ1-2
clone_size: NA
d_call: NA
v_call: TRBV2
cdr3_nt: TGTGCCAGCACAGGGGTCAGGGGCCAGGAAGACTATGGCTACACCTTC
cdr3_aa: CASTGVRGQEDYGYTF

j_call: TRBJ2-7
clone_size: NA
d_call: NA
v_call: TRBV27
cdr3_nt: TGTGCCAGCAGATACCGGGACATACCCTACGAGCAGTACTTC
cdr3_aa: CASRYRDIPYEQYF

j_call: TRBJ2-2
clone_size: NA
d_call: TRBD1
v_call: TRBV24-1
cdr3_nt: TGTGCCACCAGTGACGAAAGGACAGGGCTGACCGGGGAGCTGTTTTTT
cdr3_aa: CATSDERTGLTGELFF

j_call: TRBJ1-1
clone_size: NA
d_call: NA
v_call: TRBV6-5
cdr3_nt: TGTGCCAACAAAAAGGACAGATGGAACACTGAAGCTTTCTTT
cdr3_aa: CANKKDRWNTEAFF

j_call: TRBJ1-3
clone_size: NA
d_call: NA
v_call: TRBV10-2
cdr3_nt: TGCGCCAGCACCGGGACTTCTGGAAACACCATATATTTT
cdr3_aa: CASTGTSGNTIYF

j_call: TRBJ2-7
clone_size: NA
d_call: NA
v_call: TRBV20-1
cdr3_nt: TGCAGTGCTTACAGGGACGAGCAGTACTTC
cdr3_aa: CSAYRDEQYF

j_call: TRBJ1-5
clone_size: NA
d_call: NA
v_call: TRBV9
cdr3_nt: TGTGCCAGCAGCGTGGACAGTACCAATCAGCCCCAGCATTTT
cdr3_aa: CASSVDSTNQPQHF

j_call: TRBJ2-3
clone_size: NA
d_call: TRBD2
v_call: TRBV5-1
cdr3_nt: TGCGCCAGCAGCTTGCCCCGCGGTAGACTAGCGGGTACAGATACGCAGTATTTT
cdr3_aa: CASSLPRGRLAGTDTQYF

j_call: TRBJ1-1
clone_size: NA
d_call: TRBD1
v_call: TRBV15
cdr3_nt: TGTGCCACAAAGACAGGGATTTTGACTGAAGCTTTCTTT
cdr3_aa: CATKTGILTEAFF

j_call: TRBJ2-5
clone_size: NA
d_call: NA
v_call: TRBV27
cdr3_nt: TGTGCCAGCAGTTTAGTGGGAGGTCTAAGAGAGACCCAGTACTTC
cdr3_aa: CASSLVGGLRETQYF

j_call: TRBJ1-2
clone_size: NA
d_call: TRBD1
v_call: TRBV6-5
cdr3_nt: TGTGCCAGCAGCAAGGACAGGGGCGGCTATGGCTACACCTTC
cdr3_aa: CASSKDRGGYGYTF

j_call: TRBJ1-4
clone_size: NA
d_call: TRBD1
v_call: TRBV28
cdr3_nt: TGTGCCAGCAGTTTCCGACAGGGAGAGCAGTTTTTT
cdr3_aa: CASSFRQGEQFF